Below, 23 T cell receptor beta chains from the same sample are listed, as sequenced in a study of T cells after somatic rescue of genetic block. Method: immunoSEQ multiplex PCR; TCRdb's copy keeps in-frame clones and lacks some. The profile shows some 68,000 clones, approximately 91% of them singletons. Sequenced material: peripheral blood mononuclear cells (PBMCs). These receptors were obtained from a man aged 25 to 45.

Comments on this clone: A read error may account for a junction end that differs from germline. The rearrangement uses TRBV6-5 and TRBJ1-4; D is unresolved. Germline CDR1 is MNHEY and CDR2 is SVGAGI. This CDR3 has 12 amino acids. The CDR3 DNA reads TGTGCCAGCAGTAACCCCGGCGAGCAGGCGTATTTT. Translated, it gives CASSNPGEQAYF.

V is TRBV7-2 and J is TRBJ2-7, with D perhaps assigned TRBD1 or TRBD2 (6 bases each). This CDR3 comprises 15 residues. Germline CDR1 SGHTA, CDR2 FQGNSA. V shed 1 base and J shed 2 bases, with 12 bases lying between them. Here the CDR3 reads CASSLEGGVTYEQYF. The DNA for the CDR3 is TGTGCCAGCAGCTTAGAGGGGGGTGTTACCTACGAGCAGTACTTC.

This sequence joins TRBV2 and TRBJ2-5; 7 nucleotides match TRBD1. The CDR3 extends over 14 amino acids. Trimming removed 6 bases from V and 1 base from J; junction bases left unmatched: 5. Germline CDR1 is SNHLY and CDR2 is FYNNEI. This CDR3 reads CASRPGTAQETQYF. The CDR3 DNA follows: TGTGCCAGCAGGCCGGGGACAGCCCAAGAGACCCAGTACTTC.

The V and J genes are TRBV5-1 and TRBJ1-1; the D gene is possibly TRBD1 (5 bases). CDR1 SGHRS and CDR2 YFSETQ come from the germline V gene. The germline V and J ends were trimmed by 0 bases and 4 bases, with 7 bases remaining between them. This CDR3 has 13 residues. The CDR3, as DNA: TGCGCCAGCAGCTTGGGGGGCAGCACTGAAGCTTTCTTT. Amino acid sequence: CASSLGGSTEAFF.

The J gene is TRBJ2-7, the V gene TRBV6-5, with no clear D. V was pared by 4 bases and J by 5 bases, with 12 bases between. The CDR3 has 13 amino acids. From germline, CDR1 is MNHEY and CDR2 SVGAGI. The CDR3 sequence: CASSSTGRDEQYF. CDR3 DNA sequence: TGTGCCAGCAGTTCGACTGGAAGAGACGAGCAGTACTTC.

This clone has just one count. V is TRBV7-2 and J is TRBJ1-5, with TRBD1 matching over 8 bases. CDR1 and CDR2 (germline): SGHTA, FQGNSA. The CDR3 totals 15 residues. Trimming cost V 5 bases and J 1 base; bases outside gene matches: 4. The CDR3 DNA reads TGTGCCAGCAGCCCACAGGGGGTAAGCAATCAGCCCCAGCATTTT. Its protein is CASSPQGVSNQPQHF.

The J gene is TRBJ2-2, the V gene TRBV2; D uncertain. The length of the CDR3 is 14 residues. V lost 4 bases, J lost 4 bases, and 10 bases lay in between. Per germline, CDR1 SNHLY and CDR2 FYNNEI. This CDR3 reads CASSGGLATGELFF. CDR3 coding DNA: TGTGCCAGCAGTGGTGGGTTGGCCACCGGGGAGCTGTTTTTT.

The count of this clone is one. The J gene is TRBJ2-6, the V gene TRBV5-5, with D uncertain. The ends were cut back, 0 bases at V and 2 bases at J, with 6 bases in the middle. This CDR3 region has 15 residues. Germline V CDR1 and CDR2: SGHKS, YYEKEE (reference sequence). The CDR3 coding sequence is TGTGCCAGCAGCTTGGTTCCCGCTGGGGCCAACGTCCTGACTTTC. Its protein is CASSLVPAGANVLTF.

This rearrangement joins TRBV10-3 to TRBJ2-7; D gene ambiguous. Germline V lookup: CDR1 ENHRY, CDR2 SYGVKD. CDR3 size: 13 residues. The germline V and J ends were trimmed by 6 bases and 3 bases, with 12 bases remaining between them. The CDR3 is CAIRVGLGYEQYF. CDR3 nucleotides: TGTGCCATCAGGGTCGGGCTAGGCTACGAGCAGTACTTC.

The rearrangement links TRBV30 to TRBJ1-2; the match to TRBD1 covers 9 bases. The length of the CDR3 is 12 residues. CDR1 is GTSNPN, CDR2 SVGIG, per germline (reference sequence). Germline trimming cut 3 bases from V and 8 bases from J; bases unmatched to any gene: 4. The CDR3 DNA is TGTGCCTGGAGATGGGGACAGGGCGGCTACACCTTC. This encodes CAWRWGQGGYTF.

The sample holds one count of this clone. The J gene is TRBJ2-7, the V gene TRBV7-9, with TRBD1 matching over 9 bases. Germline assignment: CDR1 SEHNR and CDR2 FQNEAQ (reference sequence). The CDR3 is made up of 18 amino acids. V trimming: 5 bases; J trimming: 0 bases; junction bases outside the gene matches: 14. CDR3 DNA: TGTGCCAGCAGCCTAGGGGGTTACAGGGGGCACCCCTCCTACGAGCAGTACTTC. Protein product: CASSLGGYRGHPSYEQYF.

The V call is TRBV5-1, the J call TRBJ2-2, with 12 nucleotides matching TRBD2. Germline CDR1 is SGHRS and CDR2 is YFSETQ. The V gene end was trimmed by 4 bases and the J gene end by 6 bases; junction bases not matched to a gene: 10. There are 17 residues in the CDR3. CDR3 coding DNA: TGCGCCAGCAGCCCCCCCCTAGCGGGAGGGCCAGCCGGGGAGCTGTTTTTT. This gives the protein CASSPPLAGGPAGELFF.

The chain carries TRBV5-4 and TRBJ2-7; TRBD2 might be the D (6 bases). CDR1 and CDR2 from the germline V gene are SGHNT and YYREEE (reference sequence). V shed 4 bases and J shed 2 bases, with 10 bases lying between them. This CDR3 is 13 amino acids long. The CDR3 spells CASSPAGPYEQYF. DNA for the CDR3: TGTGCCAGCAGCCCTGCGGGGCCCTACGAGCAGTACTTC. Drawing the rest from reference TRBV5-4 and TRBJ2-7, the complete variable domain is ETGVTQSPTHLIKTRGQQVTLRCSSQSGHNTVSWYQQALGQGPQFIFQYYREEENGRGNFPPRFSGLQFPNYSSELNVNALELDDSALYLCASSPAGPYEQYFGPGTRLTVT.

The chain employs TRBV7-8 and TRBJ2-3, with no clear D. V gave up 1 base and J gave up 3 bases, with 11 bases separating them. CDR3 length: 15 amino acids. Germline lookup yields CDR1 SGHVS and CDR2 FQNEAQ. CDR3 region: CASSLGGLFTDTQYF. As DNA, the CDR3 is TGTGCCAGCAGCTTAGGGGGATTGTTTACAGATACGCAGTATTTT. The whole variable domain, remainder taken from reference TRBV7-8 and TRBJ2-3, is GAGVSQSPRYKVAKRGQDVALRCDPISGHVSLFWYQQALGQGPEFLTYFQNEAQLDKSGLPSDRFFAERPEGSVSTLKIQRTQQEDSAVYLCASSLGGLFTDTQYFGPGTRLTVL.

The rearrangement joins TRBV30 to TRBJ1-1, with D uncertain. This CDR3 is built from 12 residues. Germline-derived CDR1 and CDR2 are GTSNPN and SVGIG (reference sequence). The CDR3 sequence is CGSGRGGTEAFF. In DNA form, the CDR3 reads TGTGGAAGCGGGCGTGGTGGCACTGAAGCTTTCTTT.

The chain joins TRBV2 to TRBJ2-7; the D is unclear. Trimming took 1 base from V and 8 from J, leaving 6 bases between them. Germline V gene lookup returns CDR1 SNHLY and CDR2 FYNNEI. The CDR3 has 11 amino acids. The CDR3, as DNA: TGTGCCAGCAGTGAAGACCGCAAGCAGTACTTC. It yields the protein CASSEDRKQYF.

This clone was seen a handful of times. The chain carries TRBV9 and TRBJ2-5, with D perhaps matching TRBD1 or TRBD2 (5 bases each). The germline V gene has CDR1 SGDLS and CDR2 YYNGEE. The CDR3 sequence is 14 residues long. Trimming stripped 6 bases from V and 3 bases from J, with 15 bases between. CDR3 residues: CASNEGDPKETQYF. The CDR3 DNA sequence: TGTGCCAGCAACGAAGGGGACCCGAAAGAGACCCAGTACTTC.

V gene TRBV6-1 combines with J gene TRBJ2-1; D is ambiguous. Germline assignment: CDR1 MNHNS and CDR2 SASEGT. This CDR3 region has 13 residues. V lost 2 bases, J lost 8 bases, and 10 bases lay in between. The CDR3 bases are TGTGCCAGCAGTGAAAATTCCTTGGATGAGCAGTTCTTC. This encodes CASSENSLDEQFF.

The chain couples TRBV19 to TRBJ1-1; tentatively, D is TRBD1 (6 bases). The CDR3 extends over 13 amino acids. Germline V gives CDR1 LNHDA, CDR2 SQIVND (reference sequence). Trimming cost V 4 bases and J 4 bases, with 10 bases left between them. The CDR3 bases are TGTGCCAGTAGTAACACAGGGTTCACTGAAGCTTTCTTT. Translated: CASSNTGFTEAFF.

V and J are TRBV7-9 and TRBJ2-7, with D tentatively TRBD2 (6 bases). Germline V gene data show CDR1 as SEHNR and CDR2 as FQNEAQ (reference sequence). Trimming shortened V by 4 bases and J by 0 bases, and 16 bases separated the two germline ends. The CDR3 length is 16 residues. The DNA for the CDR3 is TGTGCCAGCAGCTCAGGAGGGACTTCCCTCTCCTACGAGCAGTACTTC. The encoded protein is CASSSGGTSLSYEQYF. Using reference TRBV7-9 and TRBJ2-7 for the parts outside the CDR3, the full variable domain is DTGVSQNPRHKITKRGQNVTFRCDPISEHNRLYWYRQTLGQGPEFLTYFQNEAQLEKSRLLSDRFSAERPKGSFSTLEIQRTEQGDSAMYLCASSSGGTSLSYEQYFGPGTRLTVT.

CDR3 nucleotides: TGCGCCAGCAGCCAAGAAGGGACAGGGCCCTACGAGCAGTACTTC. Translating it yields CASSQEGTGPYEQYF. The chain recombines TRBV4-1 with TRBJ2-7, with 9 bases aligning to TRBD1. Unmatched junction bases numbered 2, after V lost 0 bases and J lost 2 bases. The CDR3 is 15 amino acids. Germline V gene data show CDR1 as MGHRA and CDR2 as YSYEKL.

The V gene is TRBV13, the J gene TRBJ1-2; D uncertain. V gave up 7 bases and J gave up 6 bases, with 21 bases separating them. The length of the CDR3 is 15 residues. Germline lookup yields CDR1 PRHDT and CDR2 FYEKMQ (reference sequence). CDR3 sequence (DNA): TGTGCCAGCAACGAGGACCTGGCCCCCGCGGATGGCTACACCTTC. Translated, it gives CASNEDLAPADGYTF.

The chain recombines TRBV7-2 with TRBJ1-2; 10 bases match TRBD1. The J segment lost 6 bases and the V segment lost 5 bases, leaving 12 bases of the junction unmatched. The CDR3 contains 16 residues. The V gene's germline CDR1 is SGHTA and CDR2 FQGNSA. The CDR3: CASSPGGTGALDGYTF. The DNA for the CDR3 is TGTGCCAGCAGCCCAGGAGGGACAGGGGCCTTGGATGGCTACACCTTC.